These 32 T cell receptor beta chains came from one sample sequenced in a study of molecular identifiers for immune sequencing clone quantification. MiXCR was run by TCRdb on the PCR reads, yielding one entry per CDR3 protein. The sample lists about 330,000 distinct CDR3 sequences, roughly a quarter seen once, with 0.7% to 0.95% in the top ten. The sequencing sample was made of naive CD8+ T cells from blood, with Jurkat cell RNA spiked in. Subset indicated: FACS-sorted CD8+CD4-CCR7+CD45RA+ naive T cells. The receptor source for this set is a human donor in good health. Some libraries in this study had Jurkat cell RNA spiked in.

The genes are TRBV25-1 and TRBJ2-6; D is possibly TRBD1 or TRBD2 (5 bases each). This CDR3 has 15 residues. Trimming left V 3 bases short and J 1 base short, with 7 bases between. Per germline, CDR1 MGHDK and CDR2 SYGVNS. The DNA for the CDR3 is TGTGCCAGCAGTGAGTGGGGGTCTGGGGCCAACGTCCTGACTTTC. This translates into CASSEWGSGANVLTF.

With respect to this clonotype: This may be a read error, as it is one base from a much larger clone. The genes are TRBV12-3 or TRBV12-4 and TRBJ1-5; D is possibly TRBD1 (5 bases). CDR3 length: 14 residues. CDR3 region: CAGSLFAGVQPQHF. DNA of the CDR3: TGTGCCGGCAGTTTATTTGCGGGGGTTCAGCCCCAGCATTTT.

This clonotype turned up a few times. V usage is TRBV27 and J usage is TRBJ2-2; D is unresolved. CDR1 and CDR2 from the germline V gene are MNHEY and SMNVEV (reference sequence). The CDR3 loop spans 14 amino acids. Trimming left V 2 bases short and J 0 bases short, with 4 bases between. CDR3 residues: CASSLHANTGELFF. The CDR3 DNA reads TGTGCCAGCAGTTTACACGCGAACACCGGGGAGCTGTTTTTT.

As concerns this clonotype: This may come from a read error, since a much larger clone is one base off. The chain combines TRBV20-1 with TRBJ1-5; D unresolved. Germline loops: CDR1 DFQATT, CDR2 SNEGSKA (reference sequence). The CDR3 consists of 16 residues. CDR3 in amino acids: CSASELRVSSNQTQHF. The CDR3 bases are TGCAGTGCTAGTGAGTTGCGCGTCTCATCCAATCAGACCCAGCATTTT.

The chain links TRBV20-1 to TRBJ2-7; D is unclear. Germline CDR1 and CDR2: DFQATT and SNEGSKA (reference sequence). CDR3 length equals 11 residues. Trimming stripped 3 bases from V and 4 bases from J, with 7 bases between. CDR3 sequence: CSARDFYEQYF. The DNA for the CDR3 is TGCAGTGCTAGGGATTTTTACGAGCAGTACTTC.

Many counts were recorded for this clonotype. This rearrangement joins TRBV29-1 to TRBJ1-4; D is unresolved. The CDR3 length is 12 residues. From germline, CDR1 is SQVTM and CDR2 ANQGSEA. Trimming removed 1 base at V and 7 bases at J, with 7 bases between. CDR3 amino acids: CSVEGFGEKLFF. DNA of the CDR3: TGCAGCGTTGAAGGATTCGGTGAAAAACTGTTTTTT.

Many counts were recorded for this clonotype. The gene calls are TRBV6-2 or TRBV6-3 and TRBJ1-1; 8 positions agree with TRBD1. The germline V gene has CDR1 MNHEY and CDR2 SVGEGT. V lost 0 bases and J lost 4; bases outside the gene matches: 13. The CDR3 has 18 residues. The CDR3 region has the DNA TGTGCCAGCAGTTACTCTTCCGGGACAGGAGATCGAGGCACTGAAGCTTTCTTT. It translates to CASSYSSGTGDRGTEAFF.

With respect to this clonotype: This could be a read error, since a much larger clone is one nucleotide away. As the CDR3 is not closed by the conserved phenylalanine or tryptophan, this likely results from a read error. This sequence joins TRBV30 and TRBJ2-1, with D uncertain. The CDR3 is made up of 13 amino acids. Germline V gene sequence: CDR1 GTSNPN, CDR2 SVGIG (reference sequence). Trimming took 0 bases from V and 3 from J, leaving 6 bases between them. CDR3 nucleotide sequence: TGTGCCTGGAGTGTAAACCGCTACAATGAGCAGTTCATC. It specifies CAWSVNRYNEQFI.

This clonotype was recorded at least ten times. The rearrangement links TRBV28 to TRBJ2-7; D is unclear. Germline assignment: CDR1 MDHEN and CDR2 SYDVKM. The CDR3 covers 14 residues. The V end was cut by 5 bases, the J end by 2 bases, with 13 bases between. CDR3 nucleotides: TGTGCCAGCAGTCTGCCAACTACAACCTACGAGCAGTACTTC. Its protein is CASSLPTTTYEQYF.

The V gene is TRBV7-9, the J gene TRBJ2-5; TRBD1 matches 9 bases. Germline loops: CDR1 SEHNR, CDR2 FQNEAQ (reference sequence). V trimming: 0 bases; J trimming: 13 bases; junction bases outside the gene matches: 18. The CDR3 contains 17 residues. In nucleotides, the CDR3 is TGTGCCAGCAGCTTAGCGTTCGGTTCCGAACAGGGGGCGCCCCCGTACTTC. Its protein is CASSLAFGSEQGAPPYF.

The chain links TRBV7-6 to TRBJ2-1; D might be TRBD2 (6 bases). The CDR3 length is 18 residues. The V gene lost 4 bases and the J gene lost 2 bases, with 21 bases spanning the gap. From germline, CDR1 is SGHVS and CDR2 FNYEAQ. The CDR3 sequence is CASSSSDGASVTYNEQFF. The CDR3 DNA reads TGTGCCAGCAGCTCAAGCGACGGGGCTAGCGTAACCTACAATGAGCAGTTCTTC.

The rearrangement links TRBV7-9 to TRBJ1-1, with D hard to call. This CDR3 has 12 residues. Germline V gives CDR1 SEHNR, CDR2 FQNEAQ (reference sequence). V was shortened by 3 bases and J by 2 bases, with 4 bases between the two germline ends. The DNA of the CDR3 is TGTGCCAGCAGCTTTATTAACACTGAAGCTTTCTTT. It codes for CASSFINTEAFF.

In the case of this clonotype: One end of the junction fails to match germline, which may point to a read error. This sequence joins TRBV15 and TRBJ2-2; maybe TRBD2 (6 bases). Germline values: CDR1 LNHNV, CDR2 YYDKDF (reference sequence). This CDR3 is 13 amino acids long. CDR3 region: CATEEGTTGELVF. In DNA form, the CDR3 reads TGTGCCACGGAGGAGGGGACCACCGGGGAGCTGGTTTTT.

The V and J genes are TRBV23-1 and TRBJ2-1; maybe TRBD2 (6 bases). TRBV23-1 is known as an ORF, though its function is uncertain. Trimming took 0 bases from V and 0 from J, leaving 12 bases between them. This CDR3 is built from 17 residues. This chain's CDR3 is CASSQSPLASSYNEQFF. The CDR3 DNA is TGCGCCAGCAGTCAATCCCCACTAGCTAGCTCCTACAATGAGCAGTTCTTC.

The CDR3 DNA is TGTGCCAGCAGCATACTTCTGGGGACTAGCGGGAGCTCCACCTACAATGAGCAGTTCTTC. Translation gives CASSILLGTSGSSTYNEQFF. The chain couples TRBV7-2 to TRBJ2-1, with 14 nucleotides matching TRBD2. V trimming: 5 bases; J trimming: 2 bases; junction bases outside the gene matches: 14. Germline V CDR1 and CDR2: SGHTA, FQGNSA. CDR3 length: 20 residues.

This clonotype was picked up a small number of times. This rearrangement joins TRBV30 to TRBJ1-1; D may be TRBD1 (5 bases). Germline V gives CDR1 GTSNPN, CDR2 SVGIG (reference sequence). This CDR3 spans 12 amino acids. Between the trimmed V and J ends, which lost 5 bases and 6 bases, there was a span of 13 bases. This CDR3 reads CAWEGLLSEAFF. CDR3 sequence (DNA): TGTGCCTGGGAGGGGCTCCTCTCTGAAGCTTTCTTT.

This clonotype showed up many times. The chain joins TRBV29-1 to TRBJ2-5; D ambiguous. Per germline, CDR1 SQVTM and CDR2 ANQGSEA. Trimming removed 4 bases at V and 5 bases at J, with 17 bases between. This CDR3 contains 14 residues. CDR3 DNA sequence: TGCAGCGTTGCCCCGGATCAGCTTCAGGAGACCCAGTACTTC. Translating it yields CSVAPDQLQETQYF.

In its sample, this clonotype was seen many times. The V call is TRBV4-3, the J call TRBJ2-7; unclear D gene. Germline assignment: CDR1 LGHNA and CDR2 YSLEER. V was clipped by 0 bases and J by 4 bases, with 16 bases between them. The length of the CDR3 is 16 residues. Written as DNA, the CDR3 is TGCGCCAGCAGCCAAGATTACCCGGCAGAAACGTACGAGCAGTACTTC. Encoded protein: CASSQDYPAETYEQYF.

Concerning this clonotype itself: A much larger clone lies one base from this, so it may be a read error. The rearrangement uses TRBV13 and TRBJ2-5; D gene ambiguous. CDR1 is PRHDT, CDR2 FYEKMQ, per germline (reference sequence). The CDR3 has 12 residues. The CDR3 is CASSLDRITQHF. The CDR3 coding sequence is TGTGCCAGCAGCTTAGATAGGATCACCCAGCACTTC.

This clonotype was seen a few times. V is TRBV9 and J is TRBJ2-3; D might be TRBD1 (6 bases). CDR1 is SGDLS and CDR2 is YYNGEE in the germline V gene. The V and J ends lost 4 bases and 4 bases respectively, with 16 bases between them. The CDR3 is 15 residues long. The CDR3 is CASSYPGRGPDTQYF. DNA of the CDR3: TGTGCCAGCAGCTACCCTGGCAGGGGCCCAGATACGCAGTATTTT.

Only a few counts were recorded for this clonotype. The gene calls are TRBV11-2 and TRBJ2-3; 7 bases are shared with TRBD1. The ends lost 1 base at V and 1 base at J; junction bases unmatched: 14. In germline, CDR1 is SGHAT, CDR2 FQNNGV. This CDR3 is built from 19 residues. Here the CDR3 reads CASSLAPQGQVLGTDTQYF. The CDR3 DNA is TGTGCCAGCAGCTTAGCCCCACAGGGGCAAGTCTTAGGCACAGATACGCAGTATTTT.

The chain employs TRBV5-1 and TRBJ1-6; D remains ambiguous. CDR1 and CDR2 (germline): SGHRS, YFSETQ. The V gene lost 7 bases and the J gene lost 7 bases, with 12 bases spanning the gap. This CDR3 comprises 13 residues. CDR3 nucleotides: TGCGCCAGCTCGAGGACGGCAAATTCACCCCTCCACTTT. Residues: CASSRTANSPLHF.

A word on this clonotype: Being one base from a much bigger clone, this may be a read error. The chain links TRBV6-2 or TRBV6-3 to TRBJ1-1; D call uncertain. The CDR3 is 15 amino acids. V lost 8 bases and J 1 base, leaving 17 bases between the germline ends. CDR1 and CDR2 (germline): MNHEY, SVGEGT. The CDR3 DNA reads TGTGCCAGCTCCCTGTTCGGGGATCGGAACACTGAAGCTTTCTTT. This translates into CASSLFGDRNTEAFF.

Regarding this clonotype: A much larger clone sits a single nucleotide away, making a read error possible. This sequence joins TRBV7-2 and TRBJ2-7; 7 bases are shared with TRBD2. Germline CDR1 is SGHTA and CDR2 is FQGNSA. The length of the CDR3 is 16 residues. V trimming: 4 bases; J trimming: 2 bases; junction bases outside the gene matches: 11. CDR3: CASSYTNGRSTYEQYF. CDR3 nucleotide sequence: TGTGCCAGCAGCTACACTAACGGGAGGAGTACCTACGAGCAGTACTTC.

The rearrangement links TRBV4-1 to TRBJ2-7; 10 positions agree with TRBD2. With 0 bases clipped from V and 2 bases from J, the junction kept 4 bases outside the gene matches. The germline gives CDR1 MGHRA, CDR2 YSYEKL. CDR3 length: 16 amino acids. In DNA, the CDR3 is TGCGCCAGCAGCCAAGAAGGGAGCGGGGGGGCCTACGAGCAGTACTTC. It specifies CASSQEGSGGAYEQYF.

Ten or more counts support this clonotype. The chain uses TRBV2 and TRBJ2-2, with 11 bases matching TRBD2. The CDR3 covers 16 residues. Germline CDR1 SNHLY, CDR2 FYNNEI. Germline trimming cut 5 bases from V and 3 bases from J; bases unmatched to any gene: 5. DNA of the CDR3: TGTGCCAGCAGTCGCGCTAGCGGGGGGCACACCGGGGAGCTGTTTTTT. This codes for CASSRASGGHTGELFF.

The chain employs TRBV20-1 and TRBJ2-1; D uncertain. Trimming took off 0 bases at V and 8 bases at J, with 14 bases between the two ends. The CDR3 covers 14 residues. Looked up from germline, CDR1 is DFQATT and CDR2 is SNEGSKA (reference sequence). CDR3 nucleotide sequence: TGCAGTGCTAGAGATAGTCCAGCCAGCGATGAGCAGTTCTTC. Its translation is CSARDSPASDEQFF.

The V call is TRBV24-1, the J call TRBJ2-7, with D tentatively TRBD1 or TRBD2 (5 bases each). The CDR3 is 12 amino acids. Germline CDR1 and CDR2: KGHDR and SFDVKD. The V and J ends lost 2 bases and 6 bases respectively, with 7 bases between them. The DNA for the CDR3 is TGTGCCACCAGTGATTCAGGGACCGAGCAGTACTTC. Its translation: CATSDSGTEQYF.

The table lists this clonotype with many counts. This chain connects TRBV28 to TRBJ2-4; the match to TRBD2 covers 11 bases. Germline values: CDR1 MDHEN, CDR2 SYDVKM. This CDR3 comprises 16 residues. V lost 3 bases, J lost 5 bases, and 6 bases stayed unmatched. CDR3 sequence (DNA): TGTGCCAGCAGTTTTGGGGGACTAGCGGCAGAAAACATTCAGTACTTC. It codes for CASSFGGLAAENIQYF. Looking up the rest from reference TRBV28 and TRBJ2-4 gives the full variable domain: DVKVTQSSRYLVKRTGEKVFLECVQDMDHENMFWYRQDPGLGLRLIYFSYDVKMKEKGDIPEGYSVSREKKERFSLILESASTNQTSMYLCASSFGGLAAENIQYFGAGTRLSVL.

A remark on this clonotype: A much larger clone sits a single nucleotide away, making a read error possible. The rearrangement joins TRBV28 to TRBJ1-1, with D tentatively TRBD1 (5 bases). The CDR3 spans 14 residues. Germline V gene data show CDR1 as MDHEN and CDR2 as SYDVKM. This CDR3 is CASSVTVMNIEAFF. CDR3 in DNA: TGTGCCAGCAGTGTGACAGTGATGAACATTGAAGCTTTCTTT.

For this clonotype: A clone one base away is much larger, so this may be a read error. V is TRBV7-9 and J is TRBJ2-7; 7 nucleotides align to TRBD1. The CDR3 spans 15 residues. Germline-derived CDR1 and CDR2 are SEHNR and FQNEAQ (reference sequence). The CDR3 protein is CASSPRQGPAYAQYF. The CDR3, as DNA: TGTGCCAGCAGCCCCCGACAGGGACCTGCCTACGCGCAGTACTTC.

About this clonotype: A much larger clone lies a single base off, so this may be a read error. The genes are TRBV7-2 and TRBJ1-3; perhaps TRBD1 as D (6 bases). CDR1 and CDR2 (germline): SGHTA, FQGNSA. The CDR3 spans 14 residues. V was pared by 3 bases and J by 11 bases, with 17 bases between. CDR3 nucleotides: TGTGCCAGCAGCTTGGGGACATCCGGTGACTCCATATATTTT. Protein product: CASSLGTSGDSIYF.